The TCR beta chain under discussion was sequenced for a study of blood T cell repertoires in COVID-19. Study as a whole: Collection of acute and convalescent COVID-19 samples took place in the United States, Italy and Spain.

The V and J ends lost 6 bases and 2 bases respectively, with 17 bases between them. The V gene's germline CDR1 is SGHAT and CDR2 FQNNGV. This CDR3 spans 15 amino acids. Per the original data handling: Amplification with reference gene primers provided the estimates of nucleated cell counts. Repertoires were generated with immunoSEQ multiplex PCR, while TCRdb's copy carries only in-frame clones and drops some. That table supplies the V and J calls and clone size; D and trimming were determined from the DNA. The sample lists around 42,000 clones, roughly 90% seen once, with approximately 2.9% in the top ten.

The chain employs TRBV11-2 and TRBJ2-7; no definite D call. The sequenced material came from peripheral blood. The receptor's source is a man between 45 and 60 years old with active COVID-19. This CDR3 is CASSPQQTGAYEQYF. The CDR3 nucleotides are TGTGCCAGCAGTCCACAACAAACGGGTGCCTACGAGCAGTACTTC.